Shown below are 19 T cell receptor beta chains from a single sample sequenced in a study of blood T cells in healthy people across ages (dated by TCRdb to about 2015). Library construction relied on 5' RACE. Sequenced on an Illumina HiSeq 2500. A second PCR of about 7 to 12 cycles was performed with a sample-barcoded 5' primer and a J-beta primer mix. The public sequencing data were trimmed at Q25 with fastp and processed into clonotypes with MiXCR by TCRdb, which kept only in-frame beta chains. Rows merge per CDR3 protein into single entries with the most common DNA and genes. This sample gives about 1.8 million distinct CDR3 sequences in total; just under 50% of them show up just once. 2.1% of the sample comes from the top ten. The sample was blood. Receptor source: a woman between 35 and 50 years old in good health.

In its sample, this clonotype was seen once. The chain employs TRBV10-3 and TRBJ2-3; 8 bases line up with TRBD2. There are 14 residues in the CDR3. Trimming removed 6 bases from V and 4 bases from J; junction bases left unmatched: 6. Germline CDR1 reads ENHRY; CDR2 reads SYGVKD. The CDR3 DNA is TGTGCCATCAGCCCGGGACTAGGAGCAGATACGCAGTATTTT. Translating gives CAISPGLGADTQYF.

In its sample, this clonotype was seen a few times. The V gene is TRBV12-3 or TRBV12-4, the J gene TRBJ2-7; D gene unclear. CDR3 length: 13 residues. Trimming left V 1 base short and J 3 bases short, with 7 bases between. CDR3 nucleotides: TGTGCCAGCAGTTTAGTTGTCGGCTACGAGCAGTACTTC. Its translation is CASSLVVGYEQYF.

The chain couples TRBV5-1 to TRBJ2-7, with D possibly called TRBD1 or TRBD2 (5 bases each). Matching the DNA end better, TRBJ2-5 makes the J call doubtful. The germline V gene has CDR1 SGHRS and CDR2 YFSETQ. This CDR3 spans 13 amino acids. The CDR3 DNA reads as TGCGCCAGCAGCCAGGGACCCGCGGAGACCCAGTACTTC. Its protein product is CASSQGPAETQYF.

This rearrangement joins TRBV24-1 to TRBJ2-7; D possibly uses TRBD1 or TRBD2 (5 bases each). The better agreement between TRBJ2-5 and the DNA end casts doubt on the J call. The CDR3 length is 18 residues. Germline V gene sequence: CDR1 KGHDR, CDR2 SFDVKD. CDR3 DNA: TGTGCCACCAGTGATTCTCCCTACGGGACGACTCTGGGAGAGACCCAGTACTTC. Amino acids: CATSDSPYGTTLGETQYF.

This clonotype came up a few times. This chain joins TRBV4-2 and TRBJ2-5; the D gene is possibly TRBD2 (5 bases). Per the germline V gene, CDR1 is LGHNA and CDR2 is YNFKEQ. The CDR3 contains 16 residues. Trimming took 2 bases from V and 5 from J, leaving 18 bases between them. The CDR3 protein is CASSQPSSASGETQYF. CDR3 DNA: TGTGCCAGCAGCCAACCTAGTAGCGCCTCGGGGGAGACCCAGTACTTC.

In DNA, the CDR3 is TGCAGTGCTACGGTACGACAGCCAAACTATGGCTACACCTTC. This codes for CSATVRQPNYGYTF. V usage is TRBV20-1 and J usage is TRBJ1-2; possible D gene TRBD1, 5 bases. CDR3 length: 14 amino acids. Germline V gene data show CDR1 as DFQATT and CDR2 as SNEGSKA (reference sequence). V was clipped by 4 bases and J by 2 bases, with 14 bases between them.

This clonotype was seen a few times. The chain links TRBV20-1 to TRBJ2-5; 14 positions match TRBD2. Germline CDR1 is DFQATT and CDR2 is SNEGSKA (reference sequence). V lost 3 bases to trimming and J lost 1 base; unmatched junction nucleotides: 10. This CDR3 spans 18 amino acids. The CDR3 sequence is CSASGGTSGGLLQETQYF. CDR3 nucleotides: TGCAGTGCTAGCGGCGGGACTAGCGGGGGACTCCTCCAAGAGACCCAGTACTTC.

V gene TRBV4-3 combines with J gene TRBJ2-3; maybe TRBD2 (7 bases). The CDR3 covers 15 residues. The germline gives CDR1 LGHNA, CDR2 YSLEER. With 4 bases removed from V and 4 bases from J, the gap between germline ends came to 15 bases. CDR3 sequence (DNA): TGCGCCAGCAGCCGGGTTGGGGGGGCCGCAGATACGCAGTATTTT. It codes for CASSRVGGAADTQYF.

This clonotype showed up just a few times. Here the CDR3 reads CSASGLQDEQYF. The CDR3, as DNA: TGCAGTGCTTCAGGGTTACAAGACGAGCAGTACTTC. This chain links TRBV20-1 with TRBJ2-7; the D gene is possibly TRBD1 (5 bases). This CDR3 comprises 12 residues. Trimming cost V 5 bases and J 5 bases, with 13 bases left between them. Germline loops: CDR1 DFQATT, CDR2 SNEGSKA (reference sequence).

V is TRBV6-2 or TRBV6-3 and J is TRBJ2-5; the match to TRBD2 covers 10 bases. The trim removed 3 bases at V and 4 bases at J, leaving 5 bases unmatched. The length of the CDR3 is 15 residues. Germline V gives CDR1 MNHEY, CDR2 SVGEGT. CDR3 bases: TGTGCCAGCAGTTATCCAGCGGGGGGGCGAGAGACCCAGTACTTC. Translating gives CASSYPAGGRETQYF.

This clonotype was recorded a few times. This sequence joins TRBV20-1 and TRBJ1-4, with 7 nucleotides matching TRBD1. Germline V gene data show CDR1 as DFQATT and CDR2 as SNEGSKA (reference sequence). The ends lost 6 bases at V and 7 bases at J; junction bases unmatched: 8. The CDR3 runs to 13 residues. The CDR3 coding sequence is TGCAGTGCAATAACAGGGGTTCGTGAAAAACTGTTTTTT. This translates into CSAITGVREKLFF.

This chain connects TRBV6-1 to TRBJ2-3; possibly TRBD1 for D (6 bases). V was pared by 8 bases and J by 6 bases, with 21 bases between. The CDR3 contains 15 residues. In germline, CDR1 is MNHNS, CDR2 SASEGT. The CDR3 coding sequence is TGTGCCAGCTGCCTGGACAGACCTAGCTTGGATACGCAGTATTTT. Translated, it gives CASCLDRPSLDTQYF.

This clonotype was counted between two and nine times. The V call is TRBV7-2, the J call TRBJ2-5; a possible D gene is TRBD1 (5 bases). The J call may be wrong; the DNA end is better matched by TRBJ2-7. The CDR3 is made up of 15 amino acids. The V gene's germline CDR1 is SGHTA and CDR2 FQGNSA. CDR3 amino acids: CASSLGSMVGLEQYF. In DNA, the CDR3 is TGTGCCAGCAGCTTAGGGTCGATGGTGGGGCTCGAGCAGTACTTC.

V usage is TRBV24-1 and J usage is TRBJ2-1; D might be TRBD1 or TRBD2, each matching 5 bases. The CDR3 has 15 amino acids. Germline values: CDR1 KGHDR, CDR2 SFDVKD. With 9 bases removed from V and 0 bases from J, the gap between germline ends came to 14 bases. Here the CDR3 DNA reads TGTGCCACCTCCGGGACCGAGAGCTCCTACAATGAGCAGTTCTTC. Its protein product is CATSGTESSYNEQFF.

This clonotype was detected only a few times. This sequence joins TRBV4-3 and TRBJ2-1; no clear D. Germline CDR1 is LGHNA and CDR2 is YSLEER. V gave up 0 bases and J gave up 7 bases, with 7 bases separating them. The CDR3 loop spans 13 amino acids. In DNA, the CDR3 is TGCGCCAGCAGCCAAGAAATCAGAAATGAGCAGTTCTTC. As protein: CASSQEIRNEQFF.

This clonotype was picked up many times. The chain recombines TRBV29-1 with TRBJ1-2; D is uncertain. V lost 4 bases and J 8 bases, leaving 8 bases between the germline ends. This CDR3 region has 10 residues. Germline CDR1 and CDR2: SQVTM and ANQGSEA. CDR3 amino acids: CSVVGEGYTF. CDR3 DNA sequence: TGCAGCGTTGTGGGTGAGGGCTACACCTTC.

The V call is TRBV20-1, the J call TRBJ2-3, with D maybe TRBD1 (6 bases). The V end lost 8 bases, the J end lost 3 bases, and 18 bases lay between the germline ends. There are 14 residues in the CDR3. Looked up from germline, CDR1 is DFQATT and CDR2 is SNEGSKA (reference sequence). CDR3 region: CSPSGVAGTDTQYF. The CDR3 bases are TGCAGTCCCTCAGGGGTAGCTGGGACAGATACGCAGTATTTT.

This clonotype has a handful of counts. The gene calls are TRBV9 and TRBJ1-2, with D maybe TRBD1 (6 bases). The V gene lost 3 bases and the J gene lost 1 base, with 13 bases spanning the gap. CDR1 and CDR2 from the germline V gene are SGDLS and YYNGEE. The CDR3 consists of 15 residues. The CDR3 bases are TGTGCCAGCAGCGAAAGGACAGACCATAACTATGGCTACACCTTC. Amino acid sequence: CASSERTDHNYGYTF.

This clonotype was found a few times. V is TRBV12-3 or TRBV12-4 and J is TRBJ1-2, with TRBD1 as a possible D gene (5 bases). The CDR3 has 16 residues. V shed 7 bases and J shed 8 bases, with 26 bases lying between them. The CDR3 DNA sequence: TGTGCCAGCACCCGCTTTGGGACTTCGGAGACTAGGGGCTACACCTTC. Translation gives CASTRFGTSETRGYTF.